This TCR beta chain is from a study of cytomegalovirus exposure and HLA in healthy donors. Study details: Unique TCRs from HLA-typed donors, 65 million to 85 million of them, were held in an early data release.

It was with 60 Vbeta and 13 Jbeta primers that the PCR ran. Clones were read by immunoSEQ multiplex PCR, and TCRdb kept only the in-frame ones, dropping some. In all, the sample yields some 83,000 clones. Study conclusions and caveats: Confirmation was obtained in vitro that a few CMV-associated chains are specific for CMV antigens. Later work found that TCR association rates differed between HLA loci; DRB1 had the most and HLA-C the fewest.

CDR1 is MNHNS, CDR2 SASEGT, per germline. The CDR3 length is 12 residues. Trimming took off 8 bases at V and 4 bases at J, with 12 bases between the two ends. A note on this clone: The antigen remains undetermined.

The receptor's source is a young woman in good health and CMV-seronegative. Sequenced material: PBMCs. The V and J genes are TRBV6-1 and TRBJ2-7; TRBD2 is a possible D gene (5 bases). In nucleotides, the CDR3 is TGTGCCAGCGGTCTTGAGGGTTACGAGCAGTACTTC. It yields the protein CASGLEGYEQYF.